This is a list of T cell receptor beta chains from one sample in a study of shared clonotypes between healthy human individuals. Sequencing was performed with immunoSEQ multiplex PCR; in TCRdb, only in-frame clones are kept and a portion is missing. The sample yields about 650,000 clones, around 95% seen once. Source material: naive CD8+ T cells sorted from blood. The origin of the receptors is a woman under 40 in good health. The CDR3 runs from the conserved cysteine through the conserved F or W. The D gene is left open where the match is weak. Clone size is given for some rows only: seen once, a few or many times, or a class if the clone is expanded.

TRBV27,TRBD1,TRBJ2-7,NA,TGTGCCAGCAGTTCCAGTACCGGGACAGGCATCCCCGAGCAGTACTTC,CASSSSTGTGIPEQYF
TRBV9,TRBD2,TRBJ2-3,NA,TGTGCCAGCAGCGTTACCTTAGCGGGGGGCACAGATACGCAGTATTTT,CASSVTLAGGTDTQYF
TRBV7-9,NA,TRBJ2-2,NA,TGTGCCAGCAGGATCGTGCAGGGCACCGGGGAGCTGTTTTTT,CASRIVQGTGELFF
TRBV5-8,NA,TRBJ2-7,NA,TGTGCCAGCAGCTTGTCGCGTGAGCAGTACTTC,CASSLSREQYF
TRBV6-1,TRBD2,TRBJ2-3,NA,TGTGCCAGCAGTGAACTACTAGCGGGAGAAACAGATACGCAGTATTTT,CASSELLAGETDTQYF
TRBV4-2,NA,TRBJ2-7,NA,TGTGCCAGCAGCCAAGATCTTGGAGGGAGCTACGAGCAGTACTTC,CASSQDLGGSYEQYF
TRBV7-9,NA,TRBJ1-5,NA,TGTGCCAGCAGCCCGACGGGTACGGGGCCCCAGCATTTT,CASSPTGTGPQHF
TRBV7-9,NA,TRBJ2-2,NA,TGTGCCAGCAGCTTCGCAGGACGGGAGCTGTTTTTT,CASSFAGRELFF
TRBV7-8,NA,TRBJ2-5,NA,TGTGCCAGCAGCTTAGGTCCCGGGGCGCGGCAAGAGACCCAGTACTTC,CASSLGPGARQETQYF
TRBV19,NA,TRBJ1-1,few,TGTGCCAGCACCTTTACGAACACTGAAGCTTTCTTT,CASTFTNTEAFF
TRBV4-1,NA,TRBJ2-7,NA,TGCGCCAGCAGCCACAAGACTAGCTCCTACGAGCAGTACTTC,CASSHKTSSYEQYF
TRBV6-5,TRBD1,TRBJ1-1,NA,TGTGCCAGCAGTTACTCCGGGACAGGGGGCACTGAAGCTTTCTTT,CASSYSGTGGTEAFF
TRBV7-9,TRBD1,TRBJ1-1,NA,TGTGCCAGCAGGAACCAGGGGGGGGAAGCTTTCTTT,CASRNQGGEAFF
TRBV6-1,NA,TRBJ2-7,NA,TGTGCCAGCAGTGAAGCTCTGTTGGGCGGTTACGAGCAGTACTTC,CASSEALLGGYEQYF
TRBV28,NA,TRBJ2-7,once,TGTGCCAGCCATCGGTCAGCAAGCTCCTACGAGCAGTACTTC,CASHRSASSYEQYF
TRBV28,TRBD1,TRBJ1-2,NA,TGTGCCAGCAGTTTATTGTTATCAGGACAGGGCTATGGCTACACCTTC,CASSLLLSGQGYGYTF
TRBV7-9,TRBD2,TRBJ2-2,once,TGTGCCAGCACGACACTAGCGGGGGACACCGGGGAGCTGTTTTTT,CASTTLAGDTGELFF
TRBV4-1,NA,TRBJ1-1,NA,TGCGCCAGCAGCCAATGGGAGGGGAAGCGCGGTAGAGCATTGAACACTGAAGCTTTCTTT,CASSQWEGKRGRALNTEAFF
TRBV5-1,NA,TRBJ2-7,NA,TGCGCCAGCAGCTTGGAATGGGGCAGCGAGCAGTACTTC,CASSLEWGSEQYF
TRBV27,NA,TRBJ2-2,once,TGTGCCAGCAGTCTCCATCACGTGGGAAGGGGCACCGGGGAGCTGTTTTTT,CASSLHHVGRGTGELFF
TRBV27,NA,TRBJ2-1,NA,TGTGCCAGCAGTTTATCGACAGGCTTTTACAATGAGCAGTTCTTC,CASSLSTGFYNEQFF
TRBV2,NA,TRBJ1-3,NA,TGTGCCAGCAGTGAAGGATCGTGGGGAAAGGCTGGAAACACCATATATTTT,CASSEGSWGKAGNTIYF
TRBV14,TRBD1,TRBJ2-1,NA,TGTGCCAGCAGCCAAGAGGACAGGCCCCTTAGCTCCTACAATGAGCAGTTCTTC,CASSQEDRPLSSYNEQFF
TRBV2,NA,TRBJ2-1,NA,TGTGCCAGCAGTCCACCCGGCGGGTACTACAATGAGCAGTTCTTC,CASSPPGGYYNEQFF
TRBV7-9,TRBD1,TRBJ2-7,NA,TGTGCCAGCAGCAAAAGGACAGGGGGTTTGTTAGAGCAGTACTTC,CASSKRTGGLLEQYF
TRBV27,NA,TRBJ2-7,NA,TGTGCCAGCAGCCCAGATCCTAACTCCTACGAGCAGTACTTC,CASSPDPNSYEQYF
TRBV29-1,TRBD1,TRBJ2-3,NA,TGCAGCGTTGAAGATCGTCGGACAGGCTCAGATACGCAGTATTTT,CSVEDRRTGSDTQYF
TRBV27,NA,TRBJ2-7,NA,TGTGCCAGCAGTTTGTCCGAGACGCAAGGTTCCGAGCAGTACTTC,CASSLSETQGSEQYF
TRBV11-2,TRBD2,TRBJ2-7,NA,TGTGCCAGCAGCTTCGCACCGGGACTAGCCTACGAGCAGTACTTC,CASSFAPGLAYEQYF
TRBV13,NA,TRBJ2-5,NA,TGTGCCAGCAGCCGTTGGGGGACTCAAGAGACCCAGTACTTC,CASSRWGTQETQYF
TRBV27,NA,TRBJ2-1,NA,TGTGCCAGCAATTTGCCGGGAGCTGCCTACAATGAGCAGTTCTTC,CASNLPGAAYNEQFF
TRBV27,TRBD2,TRBJ2-1,NA,TGTGCCAGCAGTCCTGGGACTAGCCTCAATGAGCAGTTCTTC,CASSPGTSLNEQFF
TRBV29-1,NA,TRBJ1-2,NA,TGCAGCGTTGAAGGGGAAAAAAGGGACTATGGCTACACCTTC,CSVEGEKRDYGYTF
TRBV27,NA,TRBJ1-2,NA,TGTGCCAGCAGTTTTGTGGGCGGGACTAACTATGGCTACACCTTC,CASSFVGGTNYGYTF
TRBV5-8,NA,TRBJ1-1,NA,TGTGCCAGCAGCTTGGCCGGCCCTGAAGCTTTCTTT,CASSLAGPEAFF
TRBV7-9,TRBD2,TRBJ2-1,NA,TGTGCCAGCAGCTCGACTAGCGTAAAACCCTACAATGAGCAGTTCTTC,CASSSTSVKPYNEQFF
TRBV28,NA,TRBJ2-7,NA,TGTGCCAGCAGTTTCCCACTCACCTACGAGCAGTACTTC,CASSFPLTYEQYF
TRBV2,NA,TRBJ2-2,NA,TGTGCCAGCACAGTAGCGACAGCGATCACCGGGGAGCTGTTTTTT,CASTVATAITGELFF
TRBV4-2,NA,TRBJ2-7,NA,TGTGCCAGCAGCCAAGATATCGGCAGAACCTACGAGCAGTACTTC,CASSQDIGRTYEQYF
TRBV4-1,TRBD1,TRBJ2-7,NA,TGCGCCAGCAGCCAATACCGGGACAGGGGACACGAGCAGTACTTC,CASSQYRDRGHEQYF
TRBV7-9,NA,TRBJ2-7,NA,TGTGCCAGCAGCTTAGACGCCGGCTACGAGCAGTACTTC,CASSLDAGYEQYF
TRBV5-6,NA,TRBJ2-3,NA,TGTGCCAGTACCACAGATACGCAGTATTTT,CASTTDTQYF
TRBV11-2,TRBD2,TRBJ2-4,NA,TGTGCCAGCAGCCCCGCGGGAGGGAATAGGGACATTCAGTACTTC,CASSPAGGNRDIQYF
TRBV5-1,NA,TRBJ1-5,NA,TGCGCCAGCAGCTTGGAAGATCAGCCCCAGCATTTT,CASSLEDQPQHF
TRBV6-1,TRBD2,TRBJ2-3,NA,TGTGCCAGCAGTGAGCTAAAGGGAGGGGCCGGCACAGATACGCAGTATTTT,CASSELKGGAGTDTQYF
TRBV7-8,NA,TRBJ2-1,NA,TGTGCCAGCAGCTTAGCGGTCTCCTACAATGAGCAGTTCTTC,CASSLAVSYNEQFF
TRBV10-2,NA,TRBJ1-4,NA,TGCGCCAGCAGTGAGTCGATGACGGTTGAAAAACTGTTTTTT,CASSESMTVEKLFF
TRBV2,TRBD1,TRBJ2-7,NA,TGTGCCAGCAGTGAAGGGCAGGGGGCCTACGAGCAGTACTTC,CASSEGQGAYEQYF
TRBV10-2,TRBD2,TRBJ2-7,NA,TGCGCCAGCAGTGAGAGGGAGGGGTCCTACGAGCAGTACTTC,CASSEREGSYEQYF
TRBV6-6,NA,TRBJ1-1,NA,TGTGCCAGCAGGCCGCTGGTGAACACTGAAGCTTTCTTT,CASRPLVNTEAFF
TRBV5-5,TRBD1,TRBJ1-5,NA,TGTGCCAGCAGCTTGGCCGGGACAGCCGGTGGGAATCAGCCCCAGCATTTT,CASSLAGTAGGNQPQHF
TRBV15,NA,TRBJ2-1,NA,TGTGCCACCAGCAGAGATTTGGCAGCGTCCTACAATGAGCAGTTCTTC,CATSRDLAASYNEQFF
TRBV27,NA,TRBJ2-2,NA,TGTGCCAGCAGTTTACTCCCCGGGGCCGGGGAGCTGTTTTTT,CASSLLPGAGELFF
TRBV7-8,TRBD2,TRBJ2-7,NA,TGTGCCAGCAGCCCACGGCTAGCGGCCCACGAGCAGTACTTC,CASSPRLAAHEQYF
TRBV7-2,TRBD1,TRBJ2-7,NA,TGTGCCAGCAGCGTAACTACAGGGGGCGGCTACGAGCAGTACTTC,CASSVTTGGGYEQYF
TRBV29-1,TRBD2,TRBJ2-7,NA,TGCAGCGTTGAATCGGGGGGGTCCTACGAGCAGTACTTC,CSVESGGSYEQYF
TRBV6-5,TRBD1,TRBJ2-7,NA,TGTGCCAGCAGACCGGGACAGGGAGGCGACGAGCAGTACTTC,CASRPGQGGDEQYF
TRBV29-1,NA,TRBJ1-1,few,TGCAGCGTTGACATAGTGAACACTGAAGCTTTCTTT,CSVDIVNTEAFF
TRBV9,NA,TRBJ2-5,NA,TGTGCCAGCAGTTGGGACTCCGGGGCGACCCAGTACTTC,CASSWDSGATQYF
TRBV7-6,NA,TRBJ2-7,NA,TGTGCCAGCAGCTTAGGACTAGATCAACCCGAGCAGTACTTC,CASSLGLDQPEQYF